The clone carrying this TCR beta chain was found many times. Its specificity is not known. The data originate from a study of T cell repertoires in cytomegalovirus infection. Study outcomes and limitations: CMV-specific TCR beta clonotypes restricted by HLA-C dominated the ex vivo response. Cumulative frequency of public TCR beta families picked out carriers of CMV plus the relevant HLA.

MiXCR, applied by TCRdb to the reads, yields one record per CDR3 protein. The sample includes 150,000 to 200,000 distinct CDR3 sequences, around 15% of them seen just once. CDR1 and CDR2 (germline): SGHVT, SQSDAQ. The CDR3 extends over 16 amino acids. V dropped 3 bases and J dropped 1 base, with 13 bases sitting between them. This chain links TRBV7-4 with TRBJ1-5; D may be TRBD1 (6 bases). The sequencing sample was made of PBMCs. The TCR was taken from a human donor in good health (CMV status not recorded). Some clones in this sample may be carry-over from other donors' samples. The DNA of the CDR3 is TGTGCCAGCAGCTTGACGGGGGCGAACAGCAATCAGCCCCAGCATTTT. The encoded protein is CASSLTGANSNQPQHF.